Presented here are 22 T cell receptor beta chains from one specimen sequenced in a study of blood T cell repertoires in COVID-19. Only in-frame clones appear in the TCRdb table, and some are missing; sequencing was by immunoSEQ multiplex PCR. The table lists some 300,000 clones, over 80% of them singletons, with around 4.5% in the top ten. Input material: peripheral blood. These receptors came from a woman aged 50 to 60 with active or convalescent COVID-19.

This chain connects TRBV7-2 to TRBJ1-1; perhaps TRBD1 as D (6 bases). V lost 2 bases and J 2 bases, leaving 12 bases between the germline ends. The CDR3 length is 15 residues. Germline lookup yields CDR1 SGHTA and CDR2 FQGNSA. CDR3 residues: CASSLLGGANTEAFF. The CDR3 DNA follows: TGTGCCAGCAGCTTACTTGGGGGGGCTAACACTGAAGCTTTCTTT. Full variable domain (rest looked up from reference TRBV7-2 and TRBJ1-1): GAGVSQSPSNKVTEKGKDVELRCDPISGHTALYWYRQSLGQGLEFLIYFQGNSAPDKSGLPSDRFSAERTGGSVSTLTIQRTQQEDSAVYLCASSLLGGANTEAFFGQGTRLTVV.

This chain connects TRBV9 to TRBJ1-4; D not resolved. Per the germline V gene, CDR1 is SGDLS and CDR2 is YYNGEE. The germline V and J ends were trimmed by 7 bases and 2 bases, with 15 bases remaining between them. CDR3 length: 15 amino acids. The CDR3 loop is CASSASSGTNEKLFF. The DNA for the CDR3 is TGTGCCAGCTCCGCTAGTTCTGGCACTAATGAAAAACTGTTTTTT.

The chain is built from TRBV3-1 (or the pseudogene TRBV3-2) and TRBJ1-4; maybe TRBD1 (6 bases). CDR1 and CDR2 (germline): LGHDT, YNNKEL (reference sequence). There are 16 residues in the CDR3. V lost 1 base and J lost 3, with 12 bases in between. CDR3 nucleotide sequence: TGTGCCAGCAGCCAAGTTGGGGGCTTGTCTAATGAAAAACTGTTTTTT. Protein sequence: CASSQVGGLSNEKLFF.

This clone has just one count. The V call is TRBV6-5, the J call TRBJ2-1; tentatively, D is TRBD2 (6 bases). Trimming removed 10 bases from V and 4 bases from J, with 14 bases in between. This CDR3 spans 13 amino acids. Germline V lookup: CDR1 MNHEY, CDR2 SVGAGI. Written as DNA, the CDR3 is TGTGCCACCAAGGGGAGGTTATACAATGAGCAGTTCTTC. Its protein product is CATKGRLYNEQFF.

This rearrangement joins TRBV2 to TRBJ1-2, with TRBD1 as a possible D gene (5 bases). Looked up from germline, CDR1 is SNHLY and CDR2 is FYNNEI. V lost 5 bases to trimming and J lost 7 bases, with 23 bases between them. The CDR3 consists of 16 residues. For the CDR3, the DNA is TGTGCCAGCAGTTGGAGCAGGGTGGCCGGTACCTTTGGCTACACCTTC. It translates to CASSWSRVAGTFGYTF. The entire variable domain, with the rest obtained from reference TRBV2 and TRBJ1-2, is as follows: EPEVTQTPSHQVTQMGQEVILRCVPISNHLYFYWYRQILGQKVEFLVSFYNNEISEKSEIFDDQFSVERPDGSNFTLKIRSTKLEDSAMYFCASSWSRVAGTFGYTFGSGTRLTVV.

The V gene is TRBV25-1, the J gene TRBJ1-1; D is undetermined. This CDR3 comprises 15 residues. The germline gives CDR1 MGHDK, CDR2 SYGVNS. Trimming shortened V by 3 bases and J by 1 base, and 12 bases separated the two germline ends. The CDR3 reads CASSESLGRNTEAFF. The CDR3 DNA follows: TGTGCCAGCAGTGAGTCCCTGGGGAGGAACACTGAAGCTTTCTTT.

The chain recombines TRBV4-1 with TRBJ2-2, with 14 bases aligning to TRBD2. V gave up 0 bases and J gave up 1 base; unmatched junction bases: 4. Germline-derived CDR1 and CDR2 are MGHRA and YSYEKL. There are 19 residues in the CDR3. CDR3 sequence reads: CASSQDKTSGRVNTGELFF. CDR3 nucleotide sequence: TGCGCCAGCAGCCAAGATAAGACTAGCGGGAGGGTGAACACCGGGGAGCTGTTTTTT.

The chain is built from TRBV19 and TRBJ1-1; possibly TRBD1 for D (6 bases). The CDR3 runs 15 residues. CDR1 is LNHDA, CDR2 SQIVND, per germline (reference sequence). V dropped 5 bases and J dropped 1 base, with 14 bases sitting between them. The CDR3 is CASSWGTQRNTEAFF. CDR3 sequence (DNA): TGTGCCAGTAGTTGGGGGACACAGCGGAACACTGAAGCTTTCTTT.

The gene calls are TRBV2 and TRBJ1-1; TRBD1 might be the D (5 bases). The germline V gene has CDR1 SNHLY and CDR2 FYNNEI. Trimming shortened V by 4 bases and J by 8 bases, and 11 bases separated the two germline ends. The CDR3 sequence is 12 residues long. CDR3 sequence: CASSGAGSEAFF. The CDR3 DNA follows: TGTGCCAGCAGTGGGGCAGGGTCGGAAGCTTTCTTT.

This rearrangement joins TRBV6-5 to TRBJ1-1; tentative D call: TRBD1 (5 bases). The CDR3 runs to 14 residues. Trimming removed 7 bases at V and 0 bases at J, with 12 bases between. Germline loops: CDR1 MNHEY, CDR2 SVGAGI. The CDR3 nucleotides read TGTGCCAGCATGGTCAAGGGGATGAACACTGAAGCTTTCTTT. Its protein product is CASMVKGMNTEAFF.

V and J are TRBV5-8 and TRBJ1-1; D gene unclear. CDR3 length: 13 residues. Germline CDR1 SGHTS, CDR2 YDEGEE. The V gene lost 1 base and the J gene lost 0 bases, with 4 bases spanning the gap. The CDR3 sequence is CASSLYMNTEAFF. The CDR3 bases are TGTGCCAGCAGCTTGTACATGAACACTGAAGCTTTCTTT.

This chain uses TRBV11-2 with TRBJ2-5; D gene unclear. The germline CDR1 and CDR2 sequences are SGHAT and FQNNGV. With 5 bases removed from V and 1 base from J, the gap between germline ends came to 11 bases. This CDR3 is 14 amino acids long. Here the CDR3 DNA reads TGTGCCAGCAGCAACCTACAGTTCCAAGAGACCCAGTACTTC. Translated: CASSNLQFQETQYF.

The chain employs TRBV24-1 and TRBJ2-5; 12 bases align to TRBD2. Trimming at V came to 2 bases and at J to 5 bases, leaving 20 bases not matched to a gene. The CDR3 has 21 amino acids. Germline V CDR1 and CDR2: KGHDR, SFDVKD. The DNA of the CDR3 is TGTGCCACCAGTGATTGGGATGAGGGCCCGCTAGCGGGAGGGCAGTTGGAGACCCAGTACTTC. It codes for CATSDWDEGPLAGGQLETQYF.

This chain joins TRBV28 and TRBJ1-6; TRBD1 aligns across 10 bases. Germline CDR1 and CDR2: MDHEN and SYDVKM. The CDR3 is made up of 14 amino acids. V lost 7 bases to trimming and J lost 10 bases; unmatched junction nucleotides: 7. CDR3: CASTTGQGNSPLHF. For the CDR3, the DNA is TGTGCCAGCACCACGGGACAGGGGAACTCACCCCTCCACTTT.

This clone was seen only once. The chain recombines TRBV19 with TRBJ1-5, with D perhaps matching TRBD1 (6 bases). CDR1 is LNHDA, CDR2 SQIVND, per germline (reference sequence). The CDR3 has 15 residues. V shed 7 bases and J shed 3 bases, with 16 bases lying between them. The CDR3 loop reads CASKPNRVDNQPQHF. CDR3 bases: TGTGCCAGTAAGCCAAACAGGGTTGACAATCAGCCCCAGCATTTT.

This clone was seen repeatedly, ten times or more. The chain couples TRBV5-1 to TRBJ1-2; a possible D gene is TRBD1 (5 bases). With 0 bases removed from V and 8 bases from J, the gap between germline ends came to 5 bases. The CDR3 runs 11 residues. CDR1 is SGHRS, CDR2 YFSETQ, per germline. DNA of the CDR3: TGCGCCAGCAGCTTGGAGGGGGGCTACACCTTC. Translated, it gives CASSLEGGYTF.

This clone was detected a few times. The V gene is TRBV5-1, the J gene TRBJ2-3, with 9 bases fitting TRBD1. V lost 3 bases and J lost 6; bases outside the gene matches: 8. The CDR3 is made up of 15 amino acids. The germline V gene has CDR1 SGHRS and CDR2 YFSETQ. DNA for the CDR3: TGCGCCAGCAGCTGGGGGGGACAGGGCCAGGATACGCAGTATTTT. Amino acids: CASSWGGQGQDTQYF.

The V gene is TRBV5-6, the J gene TRBJ2-5; the match to TRBD2 covers 7 bases. This CDR3 spans 16 amino acids. The V gene's germline CDR1 is SGHDT and CDR2 YYEEEE. Trimming cost V 1 base and J 4 bases; bases outside gene matches: 10. CDR3 residues: CASSLIRDYRAETQYF. CDR3 coding DNA: TGTGCCAGCAGCTTGATACGGGACTACCGAGCAGAGACCCAGTACTTC.

The V gene is TRBV6-5, the J gene TRBJ2-5; possible D gene TRBD2, 7 bases. This CDR3 spans 12 amino acids. V lost 7 bases and J 5 bases, leaving 11 bases between the germline ends. Germline lookup yields CDR1 MNHEY and CDR2 SVGAGI. The CDR3 protein is CASMGGGETQYF. DNA for the CDR3: TGTGCCAGCATGGGAGGGGGGGAGACCCAGTACTTC.

The table lists this clone with many counts. The chain links TRBV6-4 to TRBJ2-3, with TRBD2 matching over 12 bases. The V and J ends lost 6 bases and 4 bases, in that order; junction bases with no gene match: 5. The CDR3 extends over 15 amino acids. Germline V gives CDR1 MRHNA, CDR2 SNTAGT. Here the CDR3 reads CASSETSGSADTQYF. In DNA, the CDR3 is TGTGCCAGCAGCGAGACTAGCGGGAGCGCAGATACGCAGTATTTT.

This clone was found once. The chain employs TRBV14 and TRBJ2-2; D unresolved. CDR3 length equals 14 residues. Germline V gives CDR1 SGHDN, CDR2 FVKESK. The V end was cut by 2 bases, the J end by 1 base, with 5 bases between. The DNA of the CDR3 is TGTGCCAGCAGCCAAACGCGGAACACCGGGGAGCTGTTTTTT. Translating it yields CASSQTRNTGELFF. Complete variable domain (other parts from reference TRBV14 and TRBJ2-2): EAGVTQFPSHSVIEKGQTVTLRCDPISGHDNLYWYRRVMGKEIKFLLHFVKESKQDESGMPNNRFLAERTGGTYSTLKVQPAELEDSGVYFCASSQTRNTGELFFGEGSRLTVL.

The chain has TRBV4-1 and TRBJ2-2, with 9 bases matching TRBD1. Trimming removed 4 bases from V and 2 bases from J; junction bases left unmatched: 5. This CDR3 has 16 residues. Germline V gene data show CDR1 as MGHRA and CDR2 as YSYEKL. Here the CDR3 DNA reads TGCGCCAGCAGCCCCGGACAGGGGTCAAACACCGGGGAGCTGTTTTTT. Translation: CASSPGQGSNTGELFF.